Listed below are T cell receptor beta chains from one sample, sequenced in a study of cytomegalovirus exposure and HLA in healthy donors. TCRdb's copy holds only in-frame clones and misses some; the assay was immunoSEQ multiplex PCR. Of under 80,000 clones listed, about 80% are singletons. The sample consisted of PBMCs. The receptors originated from a man in his fifties in good health and CMV-seropositive. CDR3s include the opening cysteine and the closing phenylalanine or tryptophan. Clone sizes are given selectively: once, few, many, or a class where the clone is expanded.

clone_size j_call v_call cdr3_aa
NA TRBJ2-7 TRBV6-6 CASSGIGTSGAYEQYF
NA TRBJ2-3 TRBV9 CASSAGTGAASDTQYF
NA TRBJ1-2 TRBV9 CASSVGRGHRLGGYTF
NA TRBJ2-7 TRBV7-2 CASSLDRATYEQYF
NA TRBJ2-7 TRBV27 CASSGGRGISYEQYF
NA TRBJ2-3 TRBV18 CASSPPLAGGDTQYF
NA TRBJ1-6 TRBV6-1 CASSEFGEDSPLHF
NA TRBJ1-1 TRBV29-1 CSACPGTGLGTEAFF
once TRBJ2-1 TRBV5-7 CASSLRLAGGPKFF
NA TRBJ1-2 TRBV6-1 CASSPVDRDGYTF
NA TRBJ2-7 TRBV7-9 CASSIGLAVSTEQYF
NA TRBJ1-5 TRBV6-6 CASGGGQPQHF
NA TRBJ2-2 TRBV19 CATSDRGNTGELFF
NA TRBJ1-1 TRBV7-9 CASSLGHLTEAFF
NA TRBJ2-6 TRBV6-5 CASSYLRSGANVLTF
few TRBJ2-7 TRBV5-5 CASSTGQNEQYF
NA TRBJ2-7 TRBV27 CASSYIAGPSYEQYF
NA TRBJ2-7 TRBV6-6 CASSPGTVLYEQYF
NA TRBJ2-7 TRBV4-3 CASSQAPSGSYEQYF
NA TRBJ2-5 TRBV6-6 CASHRDWKETQYF
NA TRBJ2-1 TRBV7-3 CASSEVGTSVYNEQFF
NA TRBJ2-2 TRBV6-1 CASRADRGNTGELFF
NA TRBJ1-6 TRBV27 CASSRQGENSPLHF
few TRBJ2-3 TRBV9 CASSGLAATDTQYF
NA TRBJ2-1 TRBV6-5 CASSLTTGLDEQFF
NA TRBJ1-1 TRBV5-1 CASSLFAGGNTEAFF
NA TRBJ1-2 TRBV27 CASSMYGQPERNGYTF
NA TRBJ2-3 TRBV18 CASSPQRSSSTDTQYF
NA TRBJ1-6 TRBV19 CASRPDSSFNSPLHF
NA TRBJ2-3 TRBV27 CASSSLTLSTDTQYF
NA TRBJ2-2 TRBV14 CASSGNRGQGAGELFF
NA TRBJ2-5 TRBV11-2 CASSKAVRETQYF
NA TRBJ1-5 TRBV30 CAWSAPRGLEPQHF
NA TRBJ2-6 TRBV7-3 CASSLVGLAYSSGANVLTF
NA TRBJ1-1 TRBV7-8 CASSRREDTEAFF
NA TRBJ2-1 TRBV7-9 CSSSFGLAGGPIHNEQFF
NA TRBJ2-2 TRBV7-3 CASSLKAGGLTGELFF
NA TRBJ2-3 TRBV14 CASSQDPKREGTTDTQYF
NA TRBJ2-7 TRBV20-1 CSARDNNEQYF
NA TRBJ2-3 TRBV7-9 CASGFGRRGGGTDTQYF
NA TRBJ2-1 TRBV14 CASSQRGLSYNEQFF
few TRBJ2-5 TRBV27 CASSDYRGLQETQYF
NA TRBJ1-1 TRBV4-2 CASSFTGRGRQSTEAFF
many TRBJ2-1 TRBV4-3 CAICQDMIVLIYNEQFF
NA TRBJ1-5 TRBV19 CASRRTGIQPQHF
NA TRBJ2-7 TRBV28 CASSTAGTETYEQYF
NA TRBJ1-2 TRBV7-2 CASSPRDRGLYGYTF
NA TRBJ2-1 TRBV28 CRPPTGALRNEQFF
NA TRBJ1-1 TRBV14 CASSQAGTANTEAFF
NA TRBJ1-1 TRBV7-9 CASSQGWGTEAFF
NA TRBJ2-1 TRBV6-5 CASRTVAGEEQFF
NA TRBJ2-5 TRBV29-1 CSVEDRGLGETQYF
NA TRBJ2-1 TRBV7-2 CASSRPGINEQFF
NA TRBJ1-2 TRBV6-1 CASSEAAAQRNYGYTF
once TRBJ2-7 TRBV12-2 CASRLARRMFYEQYF
NA TRBJ2-5 TRBV5-1 CASRTLAGGPETQYF
NA TRBJ2-1 TRBV7-9 CASSLGDRGIDEQFF
NA TRBJ2-7 TRBV27 CASSPIYGGGSYEQYF
NA TRBJ1-5 TRBV5-5 CASSFAGQTYNQPQHF